This is a list of T cell receptor beta chains from one sample in a study of blood T cell repertoires in COVID-19. Sequenced by immunoSEQ multiplex PCR; TCRdb stores in-frame clones only, minus some. The table has around 200,000 clones, 80% to 90% seen once. Input material: peripheral blood. The receptors derive from a woman older than 75 with acute or convalescent COVID-19. Both conserved end residues are part of each CDR3. Fields, in order: D gene, J gene, clone size, V gene, CDR3 protein, CDR3 DNA. D genes are given only for firm matches. Clone size is shown for a subset of rows, as once, few, many or a class of expanded clone.

D: TRBD1; J: TRBJ1-2; size: once; V: TRBV7-6; CDR3: CASSLGQGKGGYTF; DNA: TGTGCCAGCAGCTTAGGACAGGGAAAAGGTGGCTACACCTTC
D: -; J: TRBJ2-7; size: -; V: TRBV6-2/TRBV6-3; CDR3: CASSQVVGHLYEQYF; DNA: TGTGCCAGCAGCCAAGTAGTGGGGCACCTCTACGAGCAGTACTTC
D: TRBD1; J: TRBJ1-5; size: -; V: TRBV18; CDR3: CASSPTPGQGSYQPQHF; DNA: TGTGCCAGCTCACCAACACCGGGACAGGGCTCTTATCAGCCCCAGCATTTT
D: TRBD1; J: TRBJ2-1; size: -; V: TRBV12-3/TRBV12-4; CDR3: CATGGRYNEQFF; DNA: TGTGCCACAGGGGGCCGCTACAATGAGCAGTTCTTC
D: TRBD1; J: TRBJ2-7; size: -; V: TRBV10-3; CDR3: CAISAGGYEQYF; DNA: TGTGCCATCAGTGCAGGGGGCTACGAGCAGTACTTC
D: -; J: TRBJ1-5; size: few; V: TRBV29-1; CDR3: CSVQIGGGHQPQHF; DNA: TGCAGCGTTCAAATTGGGGGGGGGCATCAGCCCCAGCATTTT
D: -; J: TRBJ1-4; size: -; V: TRBV16; CDR3: CASSQRSLQGGEKLFF; DNA: TGTGCCAGCAGCCAACGTTCACTACAGGGCGGTGAAAAACTGTTTTTT
D: -; J: TRBJ1-5; size: -; V: TRBV19; CDR3: CASKGGSISNQPQHF; DNA: TGTGCCAGTAAGGGAGGGAGTATTAGCAATCAGCCCCAGCATTTT
D: -; J: TRBJ2-1; size: -; V: TRBV6-5; CDR3: CASRYRVRNNEQFF; DNA: TGTGCCAGCAGGTACCGGGTTCGGAACAATGAGCAGTTCTTC
D: -; J: TRBJ1-2; size: -; V: TRBV3-1/TRBV3-2; CDR3: CASSQGPSNYGYTF; DNA: TGTGCCAGCAGCCAAGGGCCCAGTAACTATGGCTACACCTTC
D: -; J: TRBJ2-2; size: -; V: TRBV28; CDR3: CASSLYPGVTGELFF; DNA: TGTGCCAGCAGTTTATACCCAGGGGTCACCGGGGAGCTGTTTTTT
D: -; J: TRBJ1-1; size: -; V: TRBV6-4; CDR3: CASSDSGGTFF; DNA: TGTGCCAGCAGTGACAGTGGAGGAACCTTCTTT
D: TRBD2; J: TRBJ2-3; size: -; V: TRBV27; CDR3: CASSLWASGSLRTDTQYF; DNA: TGTGCCAGCAGTTTGTGGGCTAGCGGGAGCCTCCGCACAGATACGCAGTATTTT
D: TRBD2; J: TRBJ2-2; size: -; V: TRBV7-2; CDR3: CASSFAGGRTGELFF; DNA: TGTGCCAGCAGCTTTGCGGGAGGGCGGACCGGGGAGCTGTTTTTT
D: TRBD1; J: TRBJ2-1; size: -; V: TRBV27; CDR3: CASSPSRQGANEQFF; DNA: TGTGCCAGCAGTCCTTCGAGACAGGGGGCCAATGAGCAGTTCTTC
D: TRBD2; J: TRBJ2-5; size: -; V: TRBV5-1; CDR3: CASSFGLAGPETQYF; DNA: TGCGCCAGCAGCTTTGGGCTAGCGGGACCAGAGACCCAGTACTTC
D: -; J: TRBJ2-4; size: -; V: TRBV28; CDR3: CASNEAGGLAKNIQYF; DNA: TGTGCCAGCAACGAAGCAGGGGGACTAGCCAAAAACATTCAGTACTTC
D: -; J: TRBJ1-5; size: -; V: TRBV28; CDR3: CASNTGVIQPQHF; DNA: TGTGCCAGCAATACCGGGGTCATTCAGCCCCAGCATTTT
D: -; J: TRBJ1-3; size: -; V: TRBV18; CDR3: CASSPTDSTTGNTIYF; DNA: TGTGCCAGCTCACCAACGGACAGTACTACTGGAAACACCATATATTTT